The rows below give T cell receptor beta chains drawn from one sample of a study of blood T cell repertoires in COVID-19. The repertoire was sequenced with immunoSEQ multiplex PCR; TCRdb's copy has only in-frame clones and lacks some. The sample carries 200,000 to 300,000 clones, 91% recorded once. The sample was peripheral blood. All receptors derive from a young adult with COVID-19, enrolled during active disease. Both conserved end residues are part of each CDR3. Fields, in order: CDR3 protein, CDR3 DNA, clone size, J gene, D gene, V gene, CDR3 length. The D gene is left open where the match is weak. Only part of the rows carry a size: once, few, many, or a class if the clone is expanded.

CDR3aa: CATSDFSGQPQHF
CDR3nt: TGTGCCACCAGTGATTTCTCGGGACAGCCCCAGCATTTT
abundance: .
j_gene: TRBJ1-5
d_gene: .
v_gene: TRBV24-1
len: 13

CDR3aa: CATSEHRVTYTEAFF
CDR3nt: TGTGCCACCAGTGAACACAGGGTAACGTACACTGAAGCTTTCTTT
abundance: .
j_gene: TRBJ1-1
d_gene: .
v_gene: TRBV24-1
len: 15

CDR3aa: CASSLELAGGLGETQYF
CDR3nt: TGTGCCAGCAGTTTAGAACTAGCGGGAGGCTTAGGGGAGACCCAGTACTTC
abundance: .
j_gene: TRBJ2-5
d_gene: TRBD2
v_gene: TRBV28
len: 17

CDR3aa: CASSQVGVNEQYF
CDR3nt: TGTGCCAGCAGCCAAGTGGGAGTTAACGAGCAGTACTTC
abundance: few
j_gene: TRBJ2-7
d_gene: .
v_gene: TRBV4-2
len: 13

CDR3aa: CATSDSTYEQYF
CDR3nt: TGTGCCACCAGTGATTCAACTTACGAGCAGTACTTC
abundance: once
j_gene: TRBJ2-7
d_gene: .
v_gene: TRBV24-1
len: 12

CDR3aa: CASSVGTLQTQYF
CDR3nt: TGTGCCAGCAGCGTAGGGACATTACAGACCCAGTACTTC
abundance: .
j_gene: TRBJ2-5
d_gene: .
v_gene: TRBV9
len: 13

CDR3aa: CASSEGVSSYEQYF
CDR3nt: TGTGCCAGCAGTGAGGGCGTGAGCTCCTACGAGCAGTACTTC
abundance: .
j_gene: TRBJ2-7
d_gene: .
v_gene: TRBV2
len: 14

CDR3aa: CATSDPRTSGRVPDTQYF
CDR3nt: TGTGCCACCAGTGACCCCAGGACTAGCGGGAGGGTCCCAGATACGCAGTATTTT
abundance: .
j_gene: TRBJ2-3
d_gene: TRBD2
v_gene: TRBV24-1
len: 18

CDR3aa: CASSPINIITEAFF
CDR3nt: TGCGCCAGCAGCCCCATCAACATTATCACTGAAGCTTTCTTT
abundance: .
j_gene: TRBJ1-1
d_gene: .
v_gene: TRBV5-1
len: 14

CDR3aa: CASSLTTKAFF
CDR3nt: TGTGCCAGCAGCCTGACAACCAAAGCTTTCTTT
abundance: .
j_gene: TRBJ1-1
d_gene: .
v_gene: TRBV25-1
len: 11

CDR3aa: CATSSGGDTQYF
CDR3nt: TGTGCCACCTCATCTGGCGGAGATACGCAGTATTTT
abundance: .
j_gene: TRBJ2-3
d_gene: .
v_gene: TRBV6-5
len: 12

CDR3aa: CASSLNSFGSYEQYF
CDR3nt: TGTGCCAGCAGTTTAAATAGCTTCGGGAGCTACGAGCAGTACTTC
abundance: .
j_gene: TRBJ2-7
d_gene: .
v_gene: TRBV27
len: 15

CDR3aa: CASSLTTSGGQETQYF
CDR3nt: TGCGCCAGCAGCTTGACGACTAGCGGAGGTCAAGAGACCCAGTACTTC
abundance: .
j_gene: TRBJ2-5
d_gene: TRBD2
v_gene: TRBV5-1
len: 16

CDR3aa: CASSMPGYSNQPQHF
CDR3nt: TGTGCCAGTAGTATGCCAGGGTATAGCAATCAGCCCCAGCATTTT
abundance: .
j_gene: TRBJ1-5
d_gene: .
v_gene: TRBV19
len: 15

CDR3aa: CASSSGGYTEAFF
CDR3nt: TGTGCCAGCAGTTCAGGGGGATACACTGAAGCTTTCTTT
abundance: once
j_gene: TRBJ1-1
d_gene: TRBD1
v_gene: TRBV27
len: 13

CDR3aa: CASSFRPLIAGGPLDEQFF
CDR3nt: TGTGCCAGCAGCTTCCGACCGCTAATAGCGGGAGGGCCTTTGGATGAGCAGTTCTTC
abundance: .
j_gene: TRBJ2-1
d_gene: TRBD2
v_gene: TRBV11-2
len: 19

CDR3aa: CASSYDSMATYEQYF
CDR3nt: TGTGCCAGCAGTTACGACAGTATGGCCACCTACGAGCAGTACTTC
abundance: .
j_gene: TRBJ2-7
d_gene: .
v_gene: TRBV6-6
len: 15

CDR3aa: CASSSQTGLVTQYF
CDR3nt: TGTGCCAGCAGCTCACAGACCGGACTAGTGACCCAGTACTTC
abundance: .
j_gene: TRBJ2-5
d_gene: TRBD2
v_gene: TRBV7-2
len: 14

CDR3aa: CASTGLADGRTDTQYF
CDR3nt: TGTGCCAGCACCGGACTAGCGGACGGGCGCACAGATACGCAGTATTTT
abundance: .
j_gene: TRBJ2-3
d_gene: TRBD2
v_gene: TRBV9
len: 16

CDR3aa: CASSPQGLRAEAFF
CDR3nt: TGCGCCAGCAGTCCACAGGGGTTAAGGGCTGAAGCTTTCTTT
abundance: .
j_gene: TRBJ1-1
d_gene: TRBD1
v_gene: TRBV23-1
len: 14

CDR3aa: CASSMVGLIDQPQHF
CDR3nt: TGTGCCAGTAGTATGGTGGGACTGATTGATCAGCCCCAGCATTTT
abundance: .
j_gene: TRBJ1-5
d_gene: .
v_gene: TRBV19
len: 15

CDR3aa: CASSLEQGGTDTQYF
CDR3nt: TGTGCCAGCAGCTTAGAACAGGGTGGGACAGATACGCAGTATTTT
abundance: few
j_gene: TRBJ2-3
d_gene: .
v_gene: TRBV11-1
len: 15

CDR3aa: CSATEETQYF
CDR3nt: TGCAGTGCGACAGAAGAGACCCAGTACTTC
abundance: few
j_gene: TRBJ2-5
d_gene: .
v_gene: TRBV20-1
len: 10

CDR3aa: CASSSLPGNGGYTF
CDR3nt: TGTGCCAGCAGTTCCCTCCCAGGGAATGGTGGCTACACCTTC
abundance: .
j_gene: TRBJ1-2
d_gene: .
v_gene: TRBV27
len: 14

CDR3aa: CASSGGQGASGNTIYF
CDR3nt: TGTGCCAGCAGCGGCGGACAGGGGGCCTCTGGAAACACCATATATTTT
abundance: .
j_gene: TRBJ1-3
d_gene: TRBD1
v_gene: TRBV13
len: 16

CDR3aa: CASSDGQGVQETQYF
CDR3nt: TGTGCCAGCAGTGACGGGCAGGGGGTCCAAGAGACCCAGTACTTC
abundance: .
j_gene: TRBJ2-5
d_gene: TRBD1
v_gene: TRBV2
len: 15

CDR3aa: CASSLRLDFTDTQYF
CDR3nt: TGTGCCAGCAGCTTACGGCTAGACTTTACAGATACGCAGTATTTT
abundance: once
j_gene: TRBJ2-3
d_gene: .
v_gene: TRBV7-6
len: 15

CDR3aa: CASSLRLRQESNTKRSGNTIYF
CDR3nt: TGTGCCAGCAGTTTAAGGCTTCGTCAAGAGTCAAACACTAAACGGTCTGGAAACACCATATATTTT
abundance: .
j_gene: TRBJ1-3
d_gene: .
v_gene: TRBV27
len: 22

CDR3aa: CASSDAGWLAEAFF
CDR3nt: TGTGCCAGCAGTGACGCAGGGTGGCTTGCTGAAGCTTTCTTT
abundance: .
j_gene: TRBJ1-1
d_gene: .
v_gene: TRBV6-1
len: 14

CDR3aa: CASSTGQFSYNEQFF
CDR3nt: TGTGCCAGTAGTACGGGACAGTTCTCCTACAATGAGCAGTTCTTC
abundance: .
j_gene: TRBJ2-1
d_gene: TRBD1
v_gene: TRBV19
len: 15

CDR3aa: CASSLGRGTSTDTQYF
CDR3nt: TGTGCCAGCAGCTTGGGGCGGGGCACAAGCACAGATACGCAGTATTTT
abundance: .
j_gene: TRBJ2-3
d_gene: .
v_gene: TRBV5-4
len: 16

CDR3aa: CASSSTSGGYNEQFF
CDR3nt: TGTGCCAGCAGCTCCACTAGCGGGGGTTACAATGAGCAGTTCTTC
abundance: .
j_gene: TRBJ2-1
d_gene: TRBD2
v_gene: TRBV11-2
len: 15

CDR3aa: CASTLRGGGTEAFF
CDR3nt: TGTGCCAGCACTTTAAGGGGGGGTGGCACTGAAGCTTTCTTT
abundance: .
j_gene: TRBJ1-1
d_gene: .
v_gene: TRBV28
len: 14

CDR3aa: CASSPIQGPSYEQYF
CDR3nt: TGTGCCAGCTCACCAATACAGGGTCCCTCCTACGAGCAGTACTTC
abundance: .
j_gene: TRBJ2-7
d_gene: .
v_gene: TRBV18
len: 15

CDR3aa: CASSSTSGNPYGYTF
CDR3nt: TGTGCCAGCAGCTCCACATCAGGGAATCCTTATGGCTACACCTTC
abundance: .
j_gene: TRBJ1-2
d_gene: .
v_gene: TRBV11-2
len: 15

CDR3aa: CASSLGLAGVYEQFF
CDR3nt: TGTGCCAGCAGCTTAGGACTAGCGGGAGTCTATGAGCAGTTCTTC
abundance: .
j_gene: TRBJ2-1
d_gene: TRBD2
v_gene: TRBV7-6
len: 15

CDR3aa: CASSFDRVYDEQFF
CDR3nt: TGTGCCAGCAGCTTCGACAGGGTTTACGATGAGCAGTTCTTC
abundance: .
j_gene: TRBJ2-1
d_gene: TRBD1
v_gene: TRBV11-2
len: 14

CDR3aa: CASSLAGEGISGNTIYF
CDR3nt: TGTGCCAGCAGCTTAGCTGGGGAGGGGATATCTGGAAACACCATATATTTT
abundance: few
j_gene: TRBJ1-3
d_gene: .
v_gene: TRBV7-9
len: 17

CDR3aa: CASSLGTGGFTDTQYF
CDR3nt: TGTGCCAGCAGCCTAGGGACAGGGGGCTTCACAGATACGCAGTATTTT
abundance: .
j_gene: TRBJ2-3
d_gene: TRBD1
v_gene: TRBV7-9
len: 16

CDR3aa: CASSYPIDGYTF
CDR3nt: TGTGCCAGCAGTTATCCCATTGATGGCTACACCTTC
abundance: once
j_gene: TRBJ1-2
d_gene: .
v_gene: TRBV6-2/TRBV6-3
len: 12

CDR3aa: CASSVTGTSDTQYF
CDR3nt: TGTGCCAGCAGCGTAACTGGGACTAGCGATACGCAGTATTTT
abundance: .
j_gene: TRBJ2-3
d_gene: TRBD2
v_gene: TRBV9
len: 14

CDR3aa: CASSSWSPETYNEQFF
CDR3nt: TGTGCCAGCAGCTCGTGGAGTCCTGAAACCTACAATGAGCAGTTCTTC
abundance: .
j_gene: TRBJ2-1
d_gene: .
v_gene: TRBV11-3
len: 16